This T cell receptor (beta chain) was sequenced in a study of molecular identifiers for immune sequencing clone quantification. Study summary: For replicates, RNA isolated from about 19,000 or 110,000 naive CD8 cells was divided into five portions, of which four were sequenced.

TCRdb recomputed calls from the PCR reads with MiXCR, one row per CDR3 protein. The sample shows 85,000 to 95,000 distinct CDR3 sequences, around 20% of them seen only once. The CDR3 is 12 amino acids. The germline CDR1 and CDR2 sequences are KGHDR and SFDVKD. The V and J ends lost 7 bases and 5 bases respectively, with 7 bases between them. In this sample, this clonotype turned up many times. The receptor was isolated from a human donor in good health. Some libraries in this study had Jurkat cell RNA spiked in. The sample comprised naive CD8+ T cells from blood, with Jurkat cell RNA spiked in. Subset indicated: FACS-sorted CD8+CD4-CCR7+CD45RA+ naive T cells. V is TRBV24-1 and J is TRBJ2-2, with unresolved D. The DNA for the CDR3 is TGTGCCACCAGAGGAGTAACCGGGGAGCTGTTTTTT. This gives the protein CATRGVTGELFF.